This T cell receptor beta chain was captured in a study of shared clonotypes between healthy human individuals. On the study more broadly: The cohort had a couple of women and three men, ages 18 to 49.

Broader study findings: Several donors had around 5.2% of their naive CD4 clonotypes in common.

A note on this clone: The antigen is undetermined. Other DNA sequences in this sample translate to the same CDR3.

Several immunoSEQ plates held equal portions of the genomic DNA taken from each subset. TCRdb keeps only in-frame clones here, not all; method: immunoSEQ multiplex PCR. The table records fewer than 3 million clones, 80% to 95% of them present only once. Trimming took off 0 bases at V and 0 bases at J, with 0 bases between the two ends. The germline V gene encodes CDR1 SEHNR and CDR2 FQNEAQ (reference sequence). The CDR3 runs to 14 residues. V gene TRBV7-9 combines with J gene TRBJ2-6; D not certain. The TCR sequence derives from a man between 18 and 35 years old in good health. Some clones in this sample may be carry-over from other donors' samples. Sequenced input: naive CD4+ T cells from PBMCs. Noted subset: CD45RA+ positively selected. The CDR3 bases are TGTGCCAGCAGCTTAGCCTCTGGGGCCAACGTCCTGACTTTC. Translation gives CASSLASGANVLTF.